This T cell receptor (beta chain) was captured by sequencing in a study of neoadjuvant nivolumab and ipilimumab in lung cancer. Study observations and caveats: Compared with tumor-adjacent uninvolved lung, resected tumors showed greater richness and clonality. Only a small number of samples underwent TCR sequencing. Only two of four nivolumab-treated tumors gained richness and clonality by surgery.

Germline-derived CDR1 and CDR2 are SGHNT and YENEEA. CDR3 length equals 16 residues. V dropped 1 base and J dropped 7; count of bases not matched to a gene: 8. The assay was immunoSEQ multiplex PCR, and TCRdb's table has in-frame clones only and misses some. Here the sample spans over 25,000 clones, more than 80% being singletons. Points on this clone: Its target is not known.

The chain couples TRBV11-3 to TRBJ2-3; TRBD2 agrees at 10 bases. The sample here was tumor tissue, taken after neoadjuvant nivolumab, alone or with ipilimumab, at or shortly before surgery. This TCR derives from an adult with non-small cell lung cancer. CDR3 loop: CASSLVSSGSGNTQYF. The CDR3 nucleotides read TGTGCCAGCAGCTTAGTGTCTAGCGGGAGCGGAAATACGCAGTATTTT.